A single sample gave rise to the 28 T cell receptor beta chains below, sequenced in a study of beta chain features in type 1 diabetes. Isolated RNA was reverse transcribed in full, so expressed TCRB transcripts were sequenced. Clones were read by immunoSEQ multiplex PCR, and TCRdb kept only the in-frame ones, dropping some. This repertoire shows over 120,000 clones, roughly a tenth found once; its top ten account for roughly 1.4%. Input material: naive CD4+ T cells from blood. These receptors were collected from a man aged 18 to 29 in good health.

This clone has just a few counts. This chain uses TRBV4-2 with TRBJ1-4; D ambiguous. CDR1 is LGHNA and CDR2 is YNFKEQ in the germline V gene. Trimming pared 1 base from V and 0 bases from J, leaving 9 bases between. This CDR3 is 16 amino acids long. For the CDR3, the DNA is TGTGCCAGCAGCCAAGCATCACAGTCAACTAATGAAAAACTGTTTTTT. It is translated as CASSQASQSTNEKLFF.

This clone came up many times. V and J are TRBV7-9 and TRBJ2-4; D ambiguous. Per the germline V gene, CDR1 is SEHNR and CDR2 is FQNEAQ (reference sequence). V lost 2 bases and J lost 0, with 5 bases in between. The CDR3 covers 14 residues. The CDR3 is CASSLSIAKNIQYF. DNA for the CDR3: TGTGCCAGCAGCTTAAGCATAGCCAAAAACATTCAGTACTTC.

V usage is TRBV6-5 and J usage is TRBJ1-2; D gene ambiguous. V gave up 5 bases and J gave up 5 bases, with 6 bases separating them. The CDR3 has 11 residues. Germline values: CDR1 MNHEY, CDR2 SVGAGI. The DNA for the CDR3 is TGTGCCAGCAGTGGCAATTATGGCTACACCTTC. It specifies CASSGNYGYTF.

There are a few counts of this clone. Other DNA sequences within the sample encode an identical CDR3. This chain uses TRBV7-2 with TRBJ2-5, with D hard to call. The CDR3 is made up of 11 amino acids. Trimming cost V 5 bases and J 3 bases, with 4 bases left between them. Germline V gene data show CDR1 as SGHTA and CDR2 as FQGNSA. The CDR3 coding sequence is TGTGCCAGCAGCCCCAAAGAGACCCAGTACTTC. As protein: CASSPKETQYF.

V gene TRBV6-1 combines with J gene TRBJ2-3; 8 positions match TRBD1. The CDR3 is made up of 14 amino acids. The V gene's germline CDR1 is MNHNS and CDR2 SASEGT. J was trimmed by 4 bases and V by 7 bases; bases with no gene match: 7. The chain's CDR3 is CASIPGGLPDTQYF. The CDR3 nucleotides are TGTGCCAGCATCCCAGGGGGCTTGCCAGATACGCAGTATTTT.

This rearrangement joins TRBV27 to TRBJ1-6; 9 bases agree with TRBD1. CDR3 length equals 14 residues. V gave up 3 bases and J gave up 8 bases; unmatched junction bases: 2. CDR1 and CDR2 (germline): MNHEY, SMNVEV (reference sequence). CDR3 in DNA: TGTGCCAGCAGTTTGGACAGGGGATATTCACCCCTCCACTTT. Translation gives CASSLDRGYSPLHF.

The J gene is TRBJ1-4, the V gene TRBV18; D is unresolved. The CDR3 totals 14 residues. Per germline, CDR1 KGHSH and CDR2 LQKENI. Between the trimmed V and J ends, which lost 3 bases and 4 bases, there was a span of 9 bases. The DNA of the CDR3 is TGTGCCAGCTCACCTGGGCAGAATAATGAAAAACTGTTTTTT. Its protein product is CASSPGQNNEKLFF.

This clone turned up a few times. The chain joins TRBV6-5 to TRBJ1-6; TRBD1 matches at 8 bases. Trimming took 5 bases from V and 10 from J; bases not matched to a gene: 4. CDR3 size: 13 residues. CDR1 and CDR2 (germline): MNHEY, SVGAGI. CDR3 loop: CASSDRGFSPLHF. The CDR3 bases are TGTGCCAGCAGTGACAGGGGCTTCTCACCCCTCCACTTT.

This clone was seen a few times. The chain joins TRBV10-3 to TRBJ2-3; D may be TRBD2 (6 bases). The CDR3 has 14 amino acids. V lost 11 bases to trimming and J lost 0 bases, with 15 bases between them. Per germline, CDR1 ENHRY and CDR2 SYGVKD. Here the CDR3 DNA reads TGTGCCGCCGACGGGGGAGCTAGCACAGATACGCAGTATTTT. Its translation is CAADGGASTDTQYF.

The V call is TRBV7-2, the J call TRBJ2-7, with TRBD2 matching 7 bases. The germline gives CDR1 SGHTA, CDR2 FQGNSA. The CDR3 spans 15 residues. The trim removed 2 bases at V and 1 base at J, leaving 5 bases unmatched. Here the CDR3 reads CASSLRVGGSYEQYF. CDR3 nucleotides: TGTGCCAGCAGCTTACGGGTGGGGGGGTCCTACGAGCAGTACTTC.

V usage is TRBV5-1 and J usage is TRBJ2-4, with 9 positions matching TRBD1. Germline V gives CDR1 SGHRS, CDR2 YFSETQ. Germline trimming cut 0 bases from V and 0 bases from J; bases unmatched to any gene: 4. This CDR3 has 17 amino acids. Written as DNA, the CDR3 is TGCGCCAGCAGCTTGGCCGGACAGGGGACAGCCAAAAACATTCAGTACTTC. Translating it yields CASSLAGQGTAKNIQYF.

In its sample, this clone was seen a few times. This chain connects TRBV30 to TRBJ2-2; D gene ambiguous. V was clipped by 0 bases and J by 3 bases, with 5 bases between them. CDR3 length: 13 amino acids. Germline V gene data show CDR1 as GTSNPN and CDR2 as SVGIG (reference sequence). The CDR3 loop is CAWSVRDTGELFF. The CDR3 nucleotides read TGTGCCTGGAGTGTACGGGACACCGGGGAGCTGTTTTTT. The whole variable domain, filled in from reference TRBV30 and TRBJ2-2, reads SQTIHQWPATLVQPVGSPLSLECTVEGTSNPNLYWYRQAAGRGLQLLFYSVGIGQISSEVPQNLSASRPQDRQFILSSKKLLLSDSGFYLCAWSVRDTGELFFGEGSRLTVL.

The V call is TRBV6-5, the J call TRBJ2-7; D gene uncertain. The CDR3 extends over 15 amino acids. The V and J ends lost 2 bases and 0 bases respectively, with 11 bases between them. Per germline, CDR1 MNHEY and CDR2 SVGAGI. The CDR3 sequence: CASSYGSPSSYEQYF. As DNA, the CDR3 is TGTGCCAGCAGTTACGGGTCACCTAGCTCCTACGAGCAGTACTTC.

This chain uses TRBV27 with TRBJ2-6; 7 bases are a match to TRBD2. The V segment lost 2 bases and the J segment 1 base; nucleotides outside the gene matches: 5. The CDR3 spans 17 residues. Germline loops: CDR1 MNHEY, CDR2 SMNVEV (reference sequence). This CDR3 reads CASSLMGGISGANVLTF. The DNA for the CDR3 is TGTGCCAGCAGTTTAATGGGGGGGATTTCTGGGGCCAACGTCCTGACTTTC.

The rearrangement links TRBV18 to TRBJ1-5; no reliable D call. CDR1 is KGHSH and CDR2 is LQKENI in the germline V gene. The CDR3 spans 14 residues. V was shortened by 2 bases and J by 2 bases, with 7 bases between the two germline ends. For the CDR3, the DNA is TGTGCCAGCTCACCATCAACAGGCAATCAGCCCCAGCATTTT. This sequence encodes CASSPSTGNQPQHF.

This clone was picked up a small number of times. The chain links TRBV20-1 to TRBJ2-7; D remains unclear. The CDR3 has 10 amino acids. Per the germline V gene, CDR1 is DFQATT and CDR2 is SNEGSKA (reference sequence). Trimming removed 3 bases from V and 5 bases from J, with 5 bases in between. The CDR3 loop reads CSARGHEQYF. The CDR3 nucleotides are TGCAGTGCTAGGGGCCACGAGCAGTACTTC.

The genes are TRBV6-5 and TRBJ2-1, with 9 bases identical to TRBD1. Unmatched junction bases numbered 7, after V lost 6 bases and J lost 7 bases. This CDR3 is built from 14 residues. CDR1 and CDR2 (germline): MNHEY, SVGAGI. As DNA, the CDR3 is TGTGCCAGCAGCCGGGACAGGGCCCTAAATGAGCAGTTCTTC. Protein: CASSRDRALNEQFF.

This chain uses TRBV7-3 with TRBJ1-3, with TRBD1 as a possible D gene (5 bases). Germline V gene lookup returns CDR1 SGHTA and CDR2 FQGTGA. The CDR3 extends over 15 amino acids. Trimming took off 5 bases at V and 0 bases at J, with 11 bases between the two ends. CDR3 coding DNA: TGTGCCAGCAGCGTTACAGGCCTCTCTGGAAACACCATATATTTT. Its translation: CASSVTGLSGNTIYF.

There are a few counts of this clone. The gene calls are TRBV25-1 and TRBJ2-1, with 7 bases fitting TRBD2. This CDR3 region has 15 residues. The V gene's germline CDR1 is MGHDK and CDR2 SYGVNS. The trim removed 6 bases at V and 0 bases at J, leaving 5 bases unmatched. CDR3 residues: CASSDLAVSYNEQFF. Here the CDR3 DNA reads TGTGCCAGCAGCGATCTAGCGGTCTCCTACAATGAGCAGTTCTTC. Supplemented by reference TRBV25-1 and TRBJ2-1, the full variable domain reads EADIYQTPRYLVIGTGKKITLECSQTMGHDKMYWYQQDPGMELHLIHYSYGVNSTEKGDLSSESTVSRIRTEHFPLTLESARPSHTSQYLCASSDLAVSYNEQFFGPGTRLTVL.

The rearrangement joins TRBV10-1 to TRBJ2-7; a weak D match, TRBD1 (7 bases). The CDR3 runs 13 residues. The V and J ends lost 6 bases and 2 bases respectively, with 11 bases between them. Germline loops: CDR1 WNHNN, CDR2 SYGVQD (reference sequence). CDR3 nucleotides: TGCGCCAGCAGCGCGGGACAGACCTACGAGCAGTACTTC. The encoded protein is CASSAGQTYEQYF.

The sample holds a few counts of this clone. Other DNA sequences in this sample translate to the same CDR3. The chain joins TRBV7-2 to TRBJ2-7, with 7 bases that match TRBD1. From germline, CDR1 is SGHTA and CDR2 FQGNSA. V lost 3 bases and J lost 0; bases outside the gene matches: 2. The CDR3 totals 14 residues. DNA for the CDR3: TGTGCCAGCAGCTTGACAGGGAGCTCCTACGAGCAGTACTTC. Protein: CASSLTGSSYEQYF.

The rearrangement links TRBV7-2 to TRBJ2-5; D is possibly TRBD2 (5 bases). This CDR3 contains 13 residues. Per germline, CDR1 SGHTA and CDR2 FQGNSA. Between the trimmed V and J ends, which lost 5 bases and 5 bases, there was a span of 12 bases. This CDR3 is CASSLRTFETQYF. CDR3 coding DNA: TGTGCCAGCAGCCTTCGGACTTTTGAGACCCAGTACTTC.

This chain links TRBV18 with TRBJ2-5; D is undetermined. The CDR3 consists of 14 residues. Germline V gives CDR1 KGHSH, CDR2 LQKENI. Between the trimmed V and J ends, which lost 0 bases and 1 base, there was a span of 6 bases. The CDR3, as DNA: TGTGCCAGCTCACCACCCAGTCCCCAAGAGACCCAGTACTTC. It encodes CASSPPSPQETQYF.

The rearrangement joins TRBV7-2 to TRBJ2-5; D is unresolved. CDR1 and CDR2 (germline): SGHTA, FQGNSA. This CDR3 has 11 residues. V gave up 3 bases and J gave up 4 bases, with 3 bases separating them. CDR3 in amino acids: CASSLAETQYF. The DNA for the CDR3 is TGTGCCAGCAGCTTGGCAGAGACCCAGTACTTC.

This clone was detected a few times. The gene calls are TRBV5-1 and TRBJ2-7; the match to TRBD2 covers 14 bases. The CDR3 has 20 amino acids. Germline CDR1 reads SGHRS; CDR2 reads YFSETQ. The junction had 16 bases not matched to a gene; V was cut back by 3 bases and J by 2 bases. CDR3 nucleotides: TGCGCCAGCAGCTCGGGACTAGCGGGGGCCAACAACATACGAACCTACGAGCAGTACTTC. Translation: CASSSGLAGANNIRTYEQYF.

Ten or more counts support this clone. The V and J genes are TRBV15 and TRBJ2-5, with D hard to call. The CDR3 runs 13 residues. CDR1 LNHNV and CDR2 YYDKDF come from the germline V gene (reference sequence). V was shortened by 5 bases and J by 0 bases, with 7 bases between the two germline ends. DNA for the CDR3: TGTGCCACCAGCCCAGGCTACCAAGAGACCCAGTACTTC. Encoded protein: CATSPGYQETQYF.

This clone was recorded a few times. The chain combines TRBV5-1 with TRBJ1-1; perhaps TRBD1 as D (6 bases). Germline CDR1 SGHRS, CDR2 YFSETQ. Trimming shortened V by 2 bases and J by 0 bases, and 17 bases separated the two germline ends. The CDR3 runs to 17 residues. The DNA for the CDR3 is TGCGCCAGCAGCTTTACTAAAGGACAGCTCATGAACACTGAAGCTTTCTTT. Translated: CASSFTKGQLMNTEAFF.

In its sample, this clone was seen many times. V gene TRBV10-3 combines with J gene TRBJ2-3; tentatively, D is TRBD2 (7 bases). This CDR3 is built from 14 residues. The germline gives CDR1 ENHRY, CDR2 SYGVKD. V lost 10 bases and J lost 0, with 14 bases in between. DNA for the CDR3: TGTGCCACCGATTCGGGGGGCAGCACAGATACGCAGTATTTT. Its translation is CATDSGGSTDTQYF.